A single sample is the source of the 3 T cell receptor beta chains below, sequenced in a study of shared clonotypes between healthy human individuals. Profiled with immunoSEQ multiplex PCR; TCRdb holds only in-frame clones, not every one. The data contain almost 750,000 clones, about two thirds of them singletons. Sequencing was done on a sample of memory CD4+ T cells sorted from blood. As to subset: CD45RA-negative fraction. All receptors derive from a woman aged 30 to 39 in good health.

The rearrangement uses TRBV7-9 and TRBJ2-5, with D uncertain. CDR3 length equals 12 residues. Germline lookup yields CDR1 SEHNR and CDR2 FQNEAQ (reference sequence). The V and J ends lost 5 bases and 5 bases respectively, with 9 bases between them. CDR3: CASSTIEETQYF. CDR3 sequence (DNA): TGTGCCAGCAGCACCATTGAGGAGACCCAGTACTTC.

The chain has TRBV14 and TRBJ2-1; 14 nucleotides align to TRBD2. This CDR3 has 17 residues. The J segment lost 9 bases and the V segment lost 0 bases, leaving 7 bases of the junction unmatched. Germline loops: CDR1 SGHDN, CDR2 FVKESK. The CDR3 DNA reads as TGTGCCAGCAGCCAAGATTTGACTAGCGGGAGGGCCATTGAGCAGTTCTTC. It translates to CASSQDLTSGRAIEQFF.

This clone has only one observation. DNA of the CDR3: TGTGCCAGCAGTTTAAAGGGGGGGCGAAATCAGCCCCAGCATTTT. Protein product: CASSLKGGRNQPQHF. The genes are TRBV28 and TRBJ1-5, with TRBD1 as a possible D gene (6 bases). With 2 bases removed from V and 4 bases from J, the gap between germline ends came to 12 bases. This CDR3 is 15 amino acids long. Germline V gives CDR1 MDHEN, CDR2 SYDVKM.